This T cell receptor (beta chain) was recovered during a study of blood T cell repertoires in COVID-19. The overall study: The United States, Italy and Spain provided the acute and convalescent COVID-19 samples. T cells, B-cell-depleted T cells, or PBMCs supplied cDNA or gDNA.

This clone has a handful of counts. Germline V CDR1 and CDR2: KGHSH, LQKENI. This CDR3 is built from 14 residues. V shed 6 bases and J 4 bases; nucleotides not matched to a gene: 8. As originally analysed: Amplification with reference gene primers provided the estimates of nucleated cell counts. The protocol was immunoSEQ multiplex PCR, while the TCRdb copy is restricted to in-frame clones and leaves out a portion. D and trimming were read from the DNA, whereas the V and J calls and clone size are those reported in that table. The sample lists more than 35,000 clones; roughly nine tenths were seen once.

J is TRBJ2-7 and V is TRBV18; TRBD2 aligns across 8 bases. The TCR originated in a human donor in a cohort sampled during active COVID-19. Sequenced input: peripheral blood. CDR3 in amino acids: CASSSSGGTYEQYF. Written as DNA, the CDR3 is TGTGCCAGCTCCTCCAGCGGGGGTACTTACGAGCAGTACTTC.